A single sample is the source of the 21 T cell receptor beta chains below, sequenced in a study of CD4 T cells in relation to SARS-CoV-2 and coronaviruses. Using immunoSEQ multiplex PCR, the repertoire was profiled, and TCRdb retains in-frame clones only, with some absent. The table has 60,000 or so clones, less than 95% seen once; the top ten hold 0.13% to 0.15%. Unexposed donor CD4+ T cells date from about 2010-2018, before the COVID-19 pandemic. The sample consisted of naive CD4+ T cells from PBMCs. Subset of the sample: naive CD4+ T cells isolated by negative enrichment. These receptor sequences come from a human donor in good health.

The CDR3 sequence: CASSSQGQMNTEAFF. The CDR3 DNA reads as TGTGCCAGTAGTAGTCAGGGACAGATGAACACTGAAGCTTTCTTT. The rearrangement uses TRBV19 and TRBJ1-1, with 7 bases identical to TRBD1. CDR1 and CDR2 (germline): LNHDA, SQIVND (reference sequence). This CDR3 is 15 amino acids long. V lost 4 bases, J lost 0 bases, and 5 bases stayed unmatched.

V gene TRBV3-1 (or the pseudogene TRBV3-2) combines with J gene TRBJ2-7; 9 nucleotides match TRBD1. The CDR3 extends over 14 amino acids. Per germline, CDR1 LGHDT and CDR2 YNNKEL (reference sequence). V gave up 6 bases and J gave up 5 bases; unmatched junction bases: 8. Here the CDR3 DNA reads TGTGCCAGCAGTCTACAGGGGGCGATGAACGAGCAGTACTTC. Translated: CASSLQGAMNEQYF.

This chain links TRBV6-7 with TRBJ1-3, with TRBD1 as a possible D gene (5 bases). TRBV6-7 is annotated as an ORF whose role is uncertain. Deletions cut 8 bases from V and 2 bases from J, with 7 bases between. This CDR3 contains 12 residues. The CDR3 region has the DNA TGTGCCAGCCAAGGGGCTGGAAACACCATATATTTT. Translation gives CASQGAGNTIYF.

The gene calls are TRBV28 and TRBJ2-1; TRBD2 aligns across 14 bases. This CDR3 is 18 amino acids long. From germline, CDR1 is MDHEN and CDR2 SYDVKM. The junction had 10 bases not matched to a gene; V was cut back by 5 bases and J by 4 bases. In nucleotides, the CDR3 is TGTGCCAGCAGTCCCACCGGGACTAGCGGGAGTGGGTACAATGAGCAGTTCTTC. It specifies CASSPTGTSGSGYNEQFF. Drawing the rest from reference TRBV28 and TRBJ2-1, the complete variable domain is DVKVTQSSRYLVKRTGEKVFLECVQDMDHENMFWYRQDPGLGLRLIYFSYDVKMKEKGDIPEGYSVSREKKERFSLILESASTNQTSMYLCASSPTGTSGSGYNEQFFGPGTRLTVL.

The chain couples TRBV11-2 to TRBJ1-4; the D gene is possibly TRBD1 (5 bases). The length of the CDR3 is 16 residues. Deletions cut 6 bases from V and 4 bases from J, with 18 bases between. The germline CDR1 and CDR2 sequences are SGHAT and FQNNGV. The CDR3 protein is CASSDEEGQINEKLFF. The CDR3, as DNA: TGTGCCAGCAGTGACGAAGAGGGGCAAATTAATGAAAAACTGTTTTTT.

This clone came up once. This chain joins TRBV6-4 and TRBJ2-5; D is uncertain. V lost 7 bases to trimming and J lost 3 bases, with 15 bases between them. The CDR3 sequence is 14 residues long. Germline assignment: CDR1 MRHNA and CDR2 SNTAGT. CDR3 DNA sequence: TGTGCCAGCACCGAAAGGACGGAAAAAGAGACCCAGTACTTC. It codes for CASTERTEKETQYF.

V usage is TRBV10-3 and J usage is TRBJ2-1; 12 positions match TRBD2. Germline V gives CDR1 ENHRY, CDR2 SYGVKD. CDR3 size: 16 residues. Trimming took 4 bases from V and 8 from J; bases not matched to a gene: 9. The CDR3 nucleotides are TGTGCCATCAGTGGGACTAGCGGGACCTCTTCCGATGAGCAGTTCTTC. Its translation: CAISGTSGTSSDEQFF.

The V call is TRBV28, the J call TRBJ2-1; no definite D call. Deletions cut 5 bases from V and 0 bases from J, with 14 bases between. From germline, CDR1 is MDHEN and CDR2 SYDVKM. The CDR3 consists of 16 residues. CDR3 loop: CASSPIQALSYNEQFF. CDR3 nucleotides: TGTGCCAGCAGTCCGATTCAAGCGCTCTCCTACAATGAGCAGTTCTTC.

The chain is built from TRBV6-6 and TRBJ2-5; a possible D gene is TRBD1 (6 bases). Trimming removed 6 bases from V and 5 bases from J, with 19 bases in between. CDR3 length: 15 amino acids. The germline CDR1 and CDR2 sequences are MNHNY and SVGAGI (reference sequence). This CDR3 is CASRRPDSGEETQYF. The CDR3 nucleotides are TGTGCCAGCAGGCGTCCGGACAGCGGTGAGGAGACCCAGTACTTC.

The V call is TRBV9, the J call TRBJ1-2; D remains ambiguous. V was clipped by 0 bases and J by 3 bases, with 6 bases between them. CDR1 and CDR2 from the germline V gene are SGDLS and YYNGEE. CDR3 length: 13 amino acids. CDR3 bases: TGTGCCAGCAGCGTAGAGCTGGACTATGGCTACACCTTC. Translated, it gives CASSVELDYGYTF.

The chain couples TRBV7-9 to TRBJ1-5; D gene ambiguous. The V gene's germline CDR1 is SEHNR and CDR2 FQNEAQ (reference sequence). Trimming removed 0 bases from V and 4 bases from J, with 13 bases in between. CDR3 length equals 16 residues. The CDR3 bases are TGTGCCAGCAGCTTAGCCTCGTCAGGAAGTAATCAGCCCCAGCATTTT. Translating it yields CASSLASSGSNQPQHF.

The chain is built from TRBV9 and TRBJ2-6; possibly TRBD1 for D (6 bases). V was shortened by 4 bases and J by 5 bases, with 16 bases between the two germline ends. Germline-derived CDR1 and CDR2 are SGDLS and YYNGEE. This CDR3 has 16 residues. The chain's CDR3 is CASSSEGHLRANVLTF. In DNA form, the CDR3 reads TGTGCCAGCAGCTCCGAGGGACACCTTAGGGCCAACGTCCTGACTTTC.

This chain connects TRBV18 to TRBJ1-5, with a weak D call TRBD1 (6 bases). The V gene lost 3 bases and the J gene lost 5 bases, with 20 bases spanning the gap. This CDR3 is 17 amino acids long. Germline V lookup: CDR1 KGHSH, CDR2 LQKENI. The CDR3 DNA sequence: TGTGCCAGCTCACCCATTGGGGGGCAAGGAGGAGATCAGCCCCAGCATTTT. Its protein is CASSPIGGQGGDQPQHF.

The chain is built from TRBV7-9 and TRBJ2-1; the match to TRBD1 covers 8 bases. This CDR3 region has 16 residues. Germline V gene sequence: CDR1 SEHNR, CDR2 FQNEAQ (reference sequence). With 5 bases clipped from V and 0 bases from J, the junction kept 6 bases outside the gene matches. The CDR3 nucleotides read TGTGCCAGCAGCGGCCTACAGGGGGGCTCCTACAATGAGCAGTTCTTC. It translates to CASSGLQGGSYNEQFF.

The V gene is TRBV9, the J gene TRBJ2-3; D not resolved. This CDR3 has 13 amino acids. V was cut by 0 bases and J by 6 bases, with 8 bases left in between. CDR1 is SGDLS, CDR2 YYNGEE, per germline. The CDR3 sequence is CASSVGGADTQYF. CDR3 bases: TGTGCCAGCAGCGTAGGGGGTGCCGATACGCAGTATTTT.

This chain links TRBV19 with TRBJ2-1; TRBD2 matches 11 bases. The CDR3 is made up of 16 amino acids. Germline assignment: CDR1 LNHDA and CDR2 SQIVND (reference sequence). With V trimmed by 6 bases and J by 5 bases, 9 bases remained unmatched. The CDR3 here is CASRVLTSGTDNEQFF. The CDR3 nucleotides are TGTGCCAGTAGGGTGTTGACTAGCGGGACCGACAATGAGCAGTTCTTC.

The rearrangement joins TRBV29-1 to TRBJ2-1; 10 bases align to TRBD2. CDR1 is SQVTM, CDR2 ANQGSEA, per germline. The trim removed 4 bases at V and 8 bases at J, leaving 8 bases unmatched. This CDR3 region has 14 residues. The CDR3 region has the DNA TGCAGCGTTGTACCTAGCGGGAGTCAGGATGAGCAGTTCTTC. Translation gives CSVVPSGSQDEQFF.

The chain is built from TRBV18 and TRBJ2-7; 10 nucleotides line up with TRBD2. Germline V lookup: CDR1 KGHSH, CDR2 LQKENI. V shed 2 bases, J shed 7 bases, and the junction held 8 bases outside the gene matches. The CDR3 loop spans 15 amino acids. CDR3 loop: CASSPWEAGGEEQYF. For the CDR3, the DNA is TGTGCCAGCTCACCATGGGAAGCGGGAGGGGAAGAGCAGTACTTC.

The chain recombines TRBV6-5 with TRBJ1-1; D is uncertain. Germline CDR1 is MNHEY and CDR2 is SVGAGI. CDR3 length equals 13 residues. V lost 6 bases and J 11 bases, leaving 19 bases between the germline ends. The CDR3 nucleotides read TGTGCCAGCAGCCCCGGAAAGTTAAACCCGGCTTTCTTT. It codes for CASSPGKLNPAFF.

The CDR3 nucleotides are TGTGCCAGCAGCTTAGGAGGCCGGGACCCTCGAGATACGCAGTATTTT. Translation: CASSLGGRDPRDTQYF. The genes are TRBV7-3 and TRBJ2-3; D tentatively reads TRBD1 or TRBD2 (5 bases each). The germline V and J ends were trimmed by 2 bases and 5 bases, with 17 bases remaining between them. This CDR3 spans 16 amino acids. Per germline, CDR1 SGHTA and CDR2 FQGTGA.

This clone appeared a single time. DNA of the CDR3: TGTGCCAGCAGCTCGAACACCGGGGAGCTGTTTTTT. Translating it yields CASSSNTGELFF. The chain links TRBV5-4 to TRBJ2-2; unclear D gene. CDR3 length: 12 amino acids. V lost 3 bases to trimming and J lost 0 bases, with 0 bases between them. Germline loops: CDR1 SGHNT, CDR2 YYREEE (reference sequence).